This entry is about one T cell receptor beta chain. The antigen is not known. The data are from a study of long-term antiretroviral therapy in people with HIV. Study-level points and caveats: On ART adherence, viral resistance or therapy changes, no data were available.

V shed 7 bases, J shed 5 bases, and the junction held 10 bases outside the gene matches. CDR1 is GTSNPN, CDR2 SVGIG, per germline (reference sequence). The CDR3 length is 14 residues. Runs used v3.0 of the immunoSEQ assay and were done at survey level. Here immunoSEQ multiplex PCR was the method, and the copy in TCRdb shows in-frame clones only, minus some. The table lists about 20,000 clones, approximately 80% of them singletons. The study drew at least one pre-ART and at least two post-ART PBMC samples from every donor. The TCR originated in a woman in her forties with HIV. The chain uses TRBV30 and TRBJ2-3; 9 nucleotides align to TRBD1. Sequenced material: unsorted PBMCs, taken 1.2 years after starting antiretroviral therapy. The CDR3 protein is CALTGGGLGDTQYF. The CDR3 DNA reads TGTGCCTTAACAGGGGGCGGGCTGGGAGATACGCAGTATTTT.